A selection of T cell receptor beta chains follows, all from one sample in a study of patients and donors after allogeneic stem cell transplantation. TCRdb independently ran MiXCR on the RT-PCR reads; one entry per CDR3 protein. The sample carries over 150,000 distinct CDR3 sequences, around two fifths recorded once. Sequencing was performed on blood, either unsorted or a sorted T cell fraction (not recorded which). These receptors were taken from a human donor who was either an allogeneic HSCT recipient or a stem cell or donor lymphocyte infusion donor (not recorded which). It is not recorded whose cells these are; they may come from a transplant donor. Each CDR3 is given with its conserved first and last residue. A D gene is named only where the DNA matches it firmly. The size of a clone is reported for some rows only, either as once, few or many, or as a class for expanded clones.

DNA: TGTGCCAGCAGCCCCTTTCGGGAGGTTGGGGCTGAAGCTTTCTTT
CDR3: CASSPFREVGAEAFF
size: -
V: TRBV9
D: -
J: TRBJ1-1

DNA: TGTGCCAGCACCCCCCGTAGGAGGACTAGCGGGAGCCTCTACAATGAGCAGTTCTTC
CDR3: CASTPRRRTSGSLYNEQFF
size: -
V: TRBV21-1
D: -
J: TRBJ2-1

DNA: TGCAGCGGAACCGGGACAGGGGGCTTGGACACTGAAGCTTTCTTT
CDR3: CSGTGTGGLDTEAFF
size: -
V: TRBV29-1
D: TRBD1
J: TRBJ1-1

DNA: TGTGCCAGCAGCCAAGAGGGACTAGCGGGATCAGACAATGAGCAGTTCTTC
CDR3: CASSQEGLAGSDNEQFF
size: -
V: TRBV3-1
D: TRBD2
J: TRBJ2-1

DNA: TGTGCCATCAGTGGACCAGGGAACATTGGCTACACCTTC
CDR3: CAISGPGNIGYTF
size: few
V: TRBV10-3
D: -
J: TRBJ1-2

DNA: TGTGCCAGCAGCCCAAGCATAAGGGTGGGGACCGGGGAGCTGTTTTTT
CDR3: CASSPSIRVGTGELFF
size: once
V: TRBV5-5
D: -
J: TRBJ2-2

DNA: TGTGCCAGCAGCTGGGAGGCGCGCCGTAGAACTTTCTTT
CDR3: CASSWEARRRTFF
size: -
V: TRBV7-2
D: -
J: TRBJ1-1

DNA: TGCGCCAGCAGCGATTCCAGATGGACAGGGGATCCCTACGAGCAGTACTTC
CDR3: CASSDSRWTGDPYEQYF
size: -
V: TRBV4-3
D: TRBD1
J: TRBJ2-7

DNA: TGTGCCAGCAGCGCATGGGGTTTTGAAGAAGAGACCCAGTACTTC
CDR3: CASSAWGFEEETQYF
size: -
V: TRBV6-5
D: -
J: TRBJ2-5

DNA: TGTGCCAGCAGTCATCAAAGCCCAGGGGGGGGTGAAAAACTGTTTTTT
CDR3: CASSHQSPGGGEKLFF
size: -
V: TRBV28
D: TRBD1
J: TRBJ1-4

DNA: TGTGCCAGCAGCCAAGATCTGAGACAGATGAACACTGAAGCTTTCTTT
CDR3: CASSQDLRQMNTEAFF
size: few
V: TRBV4-2
D: -
J: TRBJ1-1

DNA: TGCGCCAGCAGCCCCACGACAGGGACGGGTGAAGCTTTCTTT
CDR3: CASSPTTGTGEAFF
size: -
V: TRBV5-1
D: TRBD1
J: TRBJ1-1

DNA: TGTGCCAGTAGCTCCGGGGCTTGGGACACTGAAGCTTTCTTT
CDR3: CASSSGAWDTEAFF
size: -
V: TRBV12-3/TRBV12-4
D: -
J: TRBJ1-1

DNA: TGTGCCACCAGTGACGGAACAGATACGCAGTATTTT
CDR3: CATSDGTDTQYF
size: -
V: TRBV24-1
D: -
J: TRBJ2-3

DNA: TGTGCCAGCAGCGAAACAGGGGGAGAGACCCAGTACTTC
CDR3: CASSETGGETQYF
size: -
V: TRBV12-3/TRBV12-4
D: TRBD1
J: TRBJ2-5

DNA: TGTGCCAGCAGCTTAGGTGGGACAGGGGCTTCACCCCTCCACTTT
CDR3: CASSLGGTGASPLHF
size: -
V: TRBV11-2
D: TRBD1
J: TRBJ1-6

DNA: TGTGCCAGCCCCCCGGACAGGGGGATGCCGAAACCAAAAGCTTTCTTT
CDR3: CASPPDRGMPKPKAFF
size: -
V: TRBV28
D: TRBD1
J: TRBJ1-1

DNA: TGTGCCAGCAGTTACCAAAAAGCGGGAGGGCCAAACGGGGAGCTGTTTTTT
CDR3: CASSYQKAGGPNGELFF
size: few
V: TRBV6-2/TRBV6-3
D: TRBD2
J: TRBJ2-2

DNA: TGTGCCATCAGTGGCGGAGGGAGCCAGACTGAAGCTTTCTTT
CDR3: CAISGGGSQTEAFF
size: -
V: TRBV10-3
D: -
J: TRBJ1-1

DNA: TGTGCCAGCAGCTCACACCTACTATATGGCTACACCTTC
CDR3: CASSSHLLYGYTF
size: many
V: TRBV9
D: -
J: TRBJ1-2

DNA: TGTGCCATCAGTGGGGCCGTTTACACTGAAGCTTTCTTT
CDR3: CAISGAVYTEAFF
size: few
V: TRBV10-3
D: -
J: TRBJ1-1

DNA: TGTGCCATCAGTGAGAGGGGGGGCAATCAGCCCCAGCATTTT
CDR3: CAISERGGNQPQHF
size: few
V: TRBV10-3
D: -
J: TRBJ1-5

DNA: TGTGCCAGCAGTTTAGGTGGGGGGGCTACCTATGGCTACACCTTC
CDR3: CASSLGGGATYGYTF
size: -
V: TRBV12-3/TRBV12-4
D: -
J: TRBJ1-2

DNA: TGTGCCAGCAGCTTAGTTACAGGGGTGAACACTGAAGCTTTCTTT
CDR3: CASSLVTGVNTEAFF
size: few
V: TRBV7-9
D: TRBD1
J: TRBJ1-1

DNA: TGTGCCAGCAGTCCACGGTATCGAGAGGGCACTGAAGCTTTCTTT
CDR3: CASSPRYREGTEAFF
size: -
V: TRBV27
D: -
J: TRBJ1-1

DNA: TGCGCCAGCAGCGTGACTAGTGGGGAGACCCAGTACTTC
CDR3: CASSVTSGETQYF
size: few
V: TRBV5-1
D: -
J: TRBJ2-5

DNA: TGCGCCAGCAGCCAAGACAGTAGGGGGGGACTAAACTACAATGAGCAGTTCTTC
CDR3: CASSQDSRGGLNYNEQFF
size: -
V: TRBV4-3
D: -
J: TRBJ2-1

DNA: TGTGCCACCCTCAATGAGGGGTACTATGGCTACACCTTC
CDR3: CATLNEGYYGYTF
size: -
V: TRBV6-5
D: -
J: TRBJ1-2

DNA: TGTGCCAGCAGACTAGAGAACAATGAGCAGTTCTTC
CDR3: CASRLENNEQFF
size: few
V: TRBV12-3/TRBV12-4
D: -
J: TRBJ2-1

DNA: TGTGCCAGCAGCGTAGCTTTGGAAGAGACCCAGTACTTC
CDR3: CASSVALEETQYF
size: -
V: TRBV9
D: -
J: TRBJ2-5

DNA: TGCGCCAGCAGCTTGTTGGCTAGCGGGAGAACAGATACGCAGTATTTT
CDR3: CASSLLASGRTDTQYF
size: once
V: TRBV5-1
D: TRBD2
J: TRBJ2-3

DNA: TGCGCCAGCCAGGAGGGGACTAGCTTTTCGGGTGAGCAGTTCTTC
CDR3: CASQEGTSFSGEQFF
size: -
V: TRBV5-1
D: TRBD2
J: TRBJ2-1

DNA: TGTGCCAGCAGTTACTCCCGAGGGTCCCACTATAATTCACCCCTCCACTTT
CDR3: CASSYSRGSHYNSPLHF
size: -
V: TRBV6-5
D: -
J: TRBJ1-6

DNA: TGCGCCAGCAGGTCGCAGGACTATCCCTACGAGCAGTACTTC
CDR3: CASRSQDYPYEQYF
size: -
V: TRBV5-1
D: -
J: TRBJ2-7

DNA: TGTGCCAGCAGTTTGTTTCGTCCGGGAGGGCAGTTCTTC
CDR3: CASSLFRPGGQFF
size: -
V: TRBV12-3/TRBV12-4
D: TRBD2
J: TRBJ2-1

DNA: TGCAGCTTCGACGGGGGTCCTGGGGAGACCCAGTACTTC
CDR3: CSFDGGPGETQYF
size: few
V: TRBV29-1
D: -
J: TRBJ2-5

DNA: TGTGCCAGCAGCTTAGCGCTGACAGGGGGCGAAGAGCAGTTCTTC
CDR3: CASSLALTGGEEQFF
size: few
V: TRBV7-2
D: TRBD1
J: TRBJ2-1

DNA: TGTGCCAGCAGCTTAGAAGCGGGAGGGCCTAATGAGCAGTTCTTC
CDR3: CASSLEAGGPNEQFF
size: -
V: TRBV7-2
D: TRBD2
J: TRBJ2-1

DNA: TGTGCCAGCAGCGTAGGTCCCCATAGCGGGAGGGCCGACAATGAGCAGTTCTTC
CDR3: CASSVGPHSGRADNEQFF
size: few
V: TRBV9
D: TRBD2
J: TRBJ2-1

DNA: TGTGCCAGCAGTCCTCTCGGGACGGGGGCCGGGGAGCTGTTTTTT
CDR3: CASSPLGTGAGELFF
size: -
V: TRBV12-3/TRBV12-4
D: -
J: TRBJ2-2

DNA: TGCAGTGCTGGCCCCCCAGCGGGAGTTTGGGAGCAGTACTTC
CDR3: CSAGPPAGVWEQYF
size: -
V: TRBV20-1
D: TRBD2
J: TRBJ2-7

DNA: TGCGCCAGCAGCTTGGACGGAGTGGGCTACAATGAGCAGTTCTTC
CDR3: CASSLDGVGYNEQFF
size: -
V: TRBV5-1
D: -
J: TRBJ2-1

DNA: TGTGCCAGCAGCCAGCCCGGGACAGCCAGGAACACTGAAGCTTTCTTT
CDR3: CASSQPGTARNTEAFF
size: few
V: TRBV3-1
D: TRBD1
J: TRBJ1-1

DNA: TGTGCCAGCAGTTTCGCTAACCCCTCCCCCCCACTAGCCAAAAACATTCAGTACTTC
CDR3: CASSFANPSPPLAKNIQYF
size: -
V: TRBV12-3/TRBV12-4
D: -
J: TRBJ2-4

DNA: TGTGCCAGCAGTTTAGGGGAGACAGGGGCCAACGTCCTGACTTTC
CDR3: CASSLGETGANVLTF
size: -
V: TRBV12-3/TRBV12-4
D: -
J: TRBJ2-6

DNA: TGTGCCTGGAGTGTACGGCTAGGAGGTGAGCAGTTCTTC
CDR3: CAWSVRLGGEQFF
size: -
V: TRBV30
D: -
J: TRBJ2-1

DNA: TGTGCCACCAGTGATCCCGACCAAGAGACCCAGTACTTC
CDR3: CATSDPDQETQYF
size: -
V: TRBV24-1
D: -
J: TRBJ2-5

DNA: TGCGCCAGCAGCTTGGGACTAGCGGGAGAGTTGAACACCGGGGAGCTGTTTTTT
CDR3: CASSLGLAGELNTGELFF
size: few
V: TRBV5-1
D: TRBD2
J: TRBJ2-2

DNA: TGTGCCAGCAGTGCGGCGTTCGCCGGGGAGCTGTTTTTT
CDR3: CASSAAFAGELFF
size: -
V: TRBV6-1
D: -
J: TRBJ2-2

DNA: TGCAGCGGTAGAACTAGCGGGAGGCGCGAGAGCTCCTACAATGAGCAGTTCTTC
CDR3: CSGRTSGRRESSYNEQFF
size: -
V: TRBV29-1
D: TRBD2
J: TRBJ2-1

DNA: TGTGCCAGCAGCTACACTGGTTCTAGCGGGAGTAGTACAGATACGCAGTATTTT
CDR3: CASSYTGSSGSSTDTQYF
size: few
V: TRBV7-9
D: TRBD2
J: TRBJ2-3

DNA: TGTGCCAGCAGCTTAGGCGTTGCGGGTTTGAACACTGAAGCTTTCTTT
CDR3: CASSLGVAGLNTEAFF
size: -
V: TRBV13
D: -
J: TRBJ1-1

DNA: TGTGCCAGCAGCCAAGAGGTCGGGATTAGCACAGATACGCAGTATTTT
CDR3: CASSQEVGISTDTQYF
size: -
V: TRBV4-2
D: -
J: TRBJ2-3